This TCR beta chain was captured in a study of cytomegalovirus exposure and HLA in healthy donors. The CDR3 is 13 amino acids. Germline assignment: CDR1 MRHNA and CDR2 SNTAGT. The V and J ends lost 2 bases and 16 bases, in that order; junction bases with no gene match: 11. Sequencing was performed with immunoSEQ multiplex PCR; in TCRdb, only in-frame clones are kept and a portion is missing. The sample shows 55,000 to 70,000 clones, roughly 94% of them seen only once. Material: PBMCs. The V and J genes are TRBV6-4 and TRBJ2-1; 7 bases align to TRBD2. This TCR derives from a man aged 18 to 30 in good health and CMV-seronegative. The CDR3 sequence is CASSDAAGLSLFF. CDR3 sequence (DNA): TGTGCCAGCAGTGACGCAGCGGGACTCTCTCTCTTCTTC.